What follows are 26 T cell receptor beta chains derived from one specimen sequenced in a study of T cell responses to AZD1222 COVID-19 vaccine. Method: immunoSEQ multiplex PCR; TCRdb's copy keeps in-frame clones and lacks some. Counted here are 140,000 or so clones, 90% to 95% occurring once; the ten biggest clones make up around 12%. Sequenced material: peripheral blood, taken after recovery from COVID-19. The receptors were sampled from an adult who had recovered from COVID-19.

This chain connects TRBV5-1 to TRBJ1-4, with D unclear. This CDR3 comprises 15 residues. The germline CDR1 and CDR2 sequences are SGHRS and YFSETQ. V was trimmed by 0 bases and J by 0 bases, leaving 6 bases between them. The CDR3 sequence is CASSLDGATNEKLFF. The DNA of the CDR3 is TGCGCCAGCAGCTTGGACGGGGCAACTAATGAAAAACTGTTTTTT.

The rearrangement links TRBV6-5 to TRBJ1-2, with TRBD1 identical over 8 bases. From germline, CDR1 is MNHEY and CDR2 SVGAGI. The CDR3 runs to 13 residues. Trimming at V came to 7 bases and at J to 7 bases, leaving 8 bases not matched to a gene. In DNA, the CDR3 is TGTGCCAGCAACCAGGGGGCGTTTAGTGGCTACACCTTC. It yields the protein CASNQGAFSGYTF.

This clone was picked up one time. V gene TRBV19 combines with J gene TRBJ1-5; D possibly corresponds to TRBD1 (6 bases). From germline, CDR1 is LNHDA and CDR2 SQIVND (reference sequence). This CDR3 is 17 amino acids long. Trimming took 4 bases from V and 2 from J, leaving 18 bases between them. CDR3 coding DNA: TGTGCCAGTAGTACCGCCGTCCGAGGGGGTGGCAATCAGCCCCAGCATTTT. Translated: CASSTAVRGGGNQPQHF.

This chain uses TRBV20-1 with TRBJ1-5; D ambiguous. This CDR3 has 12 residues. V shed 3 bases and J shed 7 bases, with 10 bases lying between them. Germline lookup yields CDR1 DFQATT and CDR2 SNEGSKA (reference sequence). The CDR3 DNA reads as TGCAGTGCTAGTCTATCGAGCCAGCCCCAGCATTTT. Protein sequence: CSASLSSQPQHF.

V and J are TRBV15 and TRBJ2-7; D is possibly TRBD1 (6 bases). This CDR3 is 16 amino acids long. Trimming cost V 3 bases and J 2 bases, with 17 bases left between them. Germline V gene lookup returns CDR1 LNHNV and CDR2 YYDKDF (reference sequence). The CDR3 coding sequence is TGTGCCACCAGCAGGGACCCGGACAGACCCGCCTACGAGCAGTACTTC. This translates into CATSRDPDRPAYEQYF.

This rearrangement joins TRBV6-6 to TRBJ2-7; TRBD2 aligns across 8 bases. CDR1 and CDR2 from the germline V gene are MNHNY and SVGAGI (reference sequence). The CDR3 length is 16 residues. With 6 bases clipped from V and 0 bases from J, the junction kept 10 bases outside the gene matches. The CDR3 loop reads CASRHLSGGSSYEQYF. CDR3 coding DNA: TGTGCCAGCAGGCACTTAAGCGGGGGCAGCTCCTACGAGCAGTACTTC.

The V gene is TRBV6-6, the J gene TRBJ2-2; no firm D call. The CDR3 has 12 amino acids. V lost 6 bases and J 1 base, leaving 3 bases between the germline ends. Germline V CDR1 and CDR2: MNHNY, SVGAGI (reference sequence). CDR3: CASRENTGELFF. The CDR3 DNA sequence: TGTGCCAGCAGGGAGAACACCGGGGAGCTGTTTTTT.

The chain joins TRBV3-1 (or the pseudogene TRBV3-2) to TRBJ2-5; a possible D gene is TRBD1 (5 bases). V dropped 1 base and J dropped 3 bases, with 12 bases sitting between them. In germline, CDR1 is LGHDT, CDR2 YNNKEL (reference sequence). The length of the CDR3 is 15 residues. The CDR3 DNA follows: TGTGCCAGCAGCCAAGCCGCAGGGCGAAAAGAGACCCAGTACTTC. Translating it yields CASSQAAGRKETQYF.

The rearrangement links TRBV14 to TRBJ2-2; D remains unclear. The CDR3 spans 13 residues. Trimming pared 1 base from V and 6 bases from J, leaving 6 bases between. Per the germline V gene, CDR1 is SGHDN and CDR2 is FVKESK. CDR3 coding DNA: TGTGCCAGCAGCCAAGTACGGGCCGGGGAGCTGTTTTTT. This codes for CASSQVRAGELFF.

DNA of the CDR3: TGTGCCAGCAGCGCCTGGACTAGCGGGAGTAACGAGCAGTACTTC. It codes for CASSAWTSGSNEQYF. V is TRBV5-4 and J is TRBJ2-7, with TRBD2 identical over 13 bases. With V trimmed by 4 bases and J by 5 bases, 6 bases remained unmatched. Germline-derived CDR1 and CDR2 are SGHNT and YYREEE (reference sequence). This CDR3 has 15 amino acids.

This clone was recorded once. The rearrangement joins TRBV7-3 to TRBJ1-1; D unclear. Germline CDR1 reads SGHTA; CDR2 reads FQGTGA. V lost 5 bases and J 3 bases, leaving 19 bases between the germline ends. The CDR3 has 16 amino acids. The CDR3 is CASSPIGRVDYTEAFF. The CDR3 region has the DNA TGTGCCAGCAGCCCGATTGGTAGGGTGGACTACACTGAAGCTTTCTTT.

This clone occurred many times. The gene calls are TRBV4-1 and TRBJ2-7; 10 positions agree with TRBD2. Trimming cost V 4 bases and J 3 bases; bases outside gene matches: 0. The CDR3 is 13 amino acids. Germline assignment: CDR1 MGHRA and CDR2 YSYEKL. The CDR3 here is CASSRTSGYEQYF. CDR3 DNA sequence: TGCGCCAGCAGCCGGACTAGCGGCTACGAGCAGTACTTC.

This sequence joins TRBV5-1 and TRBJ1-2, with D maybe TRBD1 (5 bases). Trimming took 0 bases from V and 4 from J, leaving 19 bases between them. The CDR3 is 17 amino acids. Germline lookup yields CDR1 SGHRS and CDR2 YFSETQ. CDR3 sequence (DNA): TGCGCCAGCAGCTTGGAGGCAGGGTCGCCCCCCGTCTATGGCTACACCTTC. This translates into CASSLEAGSPPVYGYTF.

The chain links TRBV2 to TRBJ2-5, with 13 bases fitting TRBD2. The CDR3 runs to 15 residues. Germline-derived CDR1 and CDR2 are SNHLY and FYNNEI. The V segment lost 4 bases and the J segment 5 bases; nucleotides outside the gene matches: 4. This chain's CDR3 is CASSVLAGGSETQYF. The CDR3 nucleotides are TGTGCCAGCAGTGTACTAGCGGGAGGGTCGGAGACCCAGTACTTC.

The CDR3 DNA sequence: TGTGCCAGCAGTGAAGGGGCCGGGGATACCGGGGAGCTGTTTTTT. Protein sequence: CASSEGAGDTGELFF. The chain has TRBV6-1 and TRBJ2-2; tentatively, D is TRBD2 (5 bases). The germline V gene has CDR1 MNHNS and CDR2 SASEGT. V gave up 1 base and J gave up 5 bases, with 11 bases separating them. The CDR3 sequence is 15 residues long.

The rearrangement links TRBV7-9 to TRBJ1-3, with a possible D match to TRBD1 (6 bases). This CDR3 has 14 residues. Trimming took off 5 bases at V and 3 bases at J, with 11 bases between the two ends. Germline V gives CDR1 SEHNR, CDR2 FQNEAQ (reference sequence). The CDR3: CASSITGSGNTIYF. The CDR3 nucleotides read TGTGCCAGCAGCATAACAGGGAGTGGAAACACCATATATTTT.

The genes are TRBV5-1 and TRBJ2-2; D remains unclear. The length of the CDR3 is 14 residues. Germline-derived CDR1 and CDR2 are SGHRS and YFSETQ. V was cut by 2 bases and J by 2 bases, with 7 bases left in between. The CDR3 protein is CASSFDTNTGELFF. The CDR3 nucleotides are TGCGCCAGCAGCTTCGACACAAACACCGGGGAGCTGTTTTTT.

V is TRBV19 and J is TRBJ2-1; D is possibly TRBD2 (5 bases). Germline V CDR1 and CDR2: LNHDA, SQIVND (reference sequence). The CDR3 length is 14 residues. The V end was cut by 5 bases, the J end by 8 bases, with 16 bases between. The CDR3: CASSPAGGGYEQFF. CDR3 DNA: TGTGCCAGTAGTCCCGCGGGTGGAGGTTATGAGCAGTTCTTC.

The CDR3 region is CASSGSGGSYNEQFF. CDR3 bases: TGTGCCAGCAGTGGGAGTGGTGGATCCTACAATGAGCAGTTCTTC. V usage is TRBV2 and J usage is TRBJ2-1; D unclear. CDR3 size: 15 residues. Per germline, CDR1 SNHLY and CDR2 FYNNEI. V lost 4 bases and J lost 1, with 11 bases in between.

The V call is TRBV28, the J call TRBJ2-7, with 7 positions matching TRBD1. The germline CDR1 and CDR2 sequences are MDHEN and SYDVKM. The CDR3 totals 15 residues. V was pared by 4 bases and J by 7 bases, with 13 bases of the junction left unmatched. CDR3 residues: CASSSPSLGQEEQYF. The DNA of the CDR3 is TGTGCCAGCAGTTCTCCCTCCCTCGGACAGGAAGAGCAGTACTTC.

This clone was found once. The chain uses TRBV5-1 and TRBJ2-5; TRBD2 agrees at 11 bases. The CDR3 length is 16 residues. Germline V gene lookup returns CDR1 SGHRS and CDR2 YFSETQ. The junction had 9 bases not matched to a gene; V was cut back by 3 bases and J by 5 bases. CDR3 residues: CASSSPGLAEGETQYF. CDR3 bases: TGCGCCAGCAGCTCTCCGGGACTAGCGGAGGGGGAGACCCAGTACTTC.

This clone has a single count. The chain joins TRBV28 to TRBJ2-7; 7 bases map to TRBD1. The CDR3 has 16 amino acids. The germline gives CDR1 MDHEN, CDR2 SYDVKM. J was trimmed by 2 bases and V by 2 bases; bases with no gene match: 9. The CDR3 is CASSLNRRQGAYEQYF. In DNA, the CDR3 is TGTGCCAGCAGTTTAAACCGCCGGCAGGGGGCCTACGAGCAGTACTTC. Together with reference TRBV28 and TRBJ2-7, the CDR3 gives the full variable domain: DVKVTQSSRYLVKRTGEKVFLECVQDMDHENMFWYRQDPGLGLRLIYFSYDVKMKEKGDIPEGYSVSREKKERFSLILESASTNQTSMYLCASSLNRRQGAYEQYFGPGTRLTVT.

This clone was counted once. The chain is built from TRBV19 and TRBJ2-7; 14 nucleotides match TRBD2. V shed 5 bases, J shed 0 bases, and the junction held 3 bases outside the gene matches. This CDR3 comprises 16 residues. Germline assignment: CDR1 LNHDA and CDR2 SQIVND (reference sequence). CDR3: CASSVGTSGSSYEQYF. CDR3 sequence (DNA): TGTGCCAGTAGTGTGGGGACTAGCGGGAGCTCCTACGAGCAGTACTTC.

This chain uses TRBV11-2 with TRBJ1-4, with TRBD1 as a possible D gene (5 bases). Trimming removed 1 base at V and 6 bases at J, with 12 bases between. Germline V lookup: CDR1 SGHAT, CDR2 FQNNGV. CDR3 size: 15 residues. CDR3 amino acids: CASSLVGGSDEKLFF. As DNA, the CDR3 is TGTGCCAGCAGCTTAGTTGGGGGGTCGGATGAAAAACTGTTTTTT.

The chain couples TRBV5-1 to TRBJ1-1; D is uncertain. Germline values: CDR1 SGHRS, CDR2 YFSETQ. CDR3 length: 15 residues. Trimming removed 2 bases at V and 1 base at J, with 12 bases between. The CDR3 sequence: CASSFAQYPNTEAFF. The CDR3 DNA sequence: TGCGCCAGCAGCTTCGCCCAGTACCCGAACACTGAAGCTTTCTTT. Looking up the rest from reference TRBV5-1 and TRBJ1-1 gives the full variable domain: KAGVTQTPRYLIKTRGQQVTLSCSPISGHRSVSWYQQTPGQGLQFLFEYFSETQRNKGNFPGRFSGRQFSNSRSEMNVSTLELGDSALYLCASSFAQYPNTEAFFGQGTRLTVV.

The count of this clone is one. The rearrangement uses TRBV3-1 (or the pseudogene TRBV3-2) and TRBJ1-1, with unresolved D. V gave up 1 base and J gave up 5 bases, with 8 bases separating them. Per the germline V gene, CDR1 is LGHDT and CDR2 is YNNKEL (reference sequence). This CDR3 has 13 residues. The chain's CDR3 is CASSQARWTEAFF. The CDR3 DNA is TGTGCCAGCAGCCAAGCCAGGTGGACTGAAGCTTTCTTT.